A single sample gave rise to the 13 T cell receptor beta chains below, sequenced in a study of PD-1 blockade in classical Hodgkin lymphoma (dated by TCRdb to 2019 to 2021). Sample time point, as interpreted from the label and publication: cycle 4 day 1 (C4D1), after more than five weeks of nivolumab. All trial patients had relapsed after autologous stem cell transplantation, with cohorts A, B and C differing in prior brentuximab vedotin exposure. The receptor library was made with the immunoSEQ multiplex PCR assay. TCRdb re-hosts the immuneACCESS table, in-frame sequences only. Its copies lack some clones; in the studies checked, an unresolved V gene accounts for under half of them, and the cause for the rest is not known. This sample gives 80,000 to 95,000 clones in total; approximately 86% of them show up just once. The top ten hold more than 15% of the sample. Source: peripheral blood mononuclear cells (PBMCs), taken before the fourth cycle of nivolumab. These receptors were taken from a human donor with classical Hodgkin lymphoma.

V usage is TRBV6-5 and J usage is TRBJ1-3, with 9 nucleotides matching TRBD1. V gave up 4 bases and J gave up 0 bases; unmatched junction bases: 4. Germline CDR1 MNHEY, CDR2 SVGAGI. CDR3 length: 16 residues. The CDR3 is CASSSGQGSSGNTIYF. The CDR3 nucleotides read TGTGCCAGCAGTTCCGGACAGGGGAGCTCTGGAAACACCATATATTTT.

This sequence joins TRBV9 and TRBJ1-3; D unresolved. The CDR3 runs to 13 residues. V was shortened by 5 bases and J by 7 bases, with 13 bases between the two germline ends. Germline loops: CDR1 SGDLS, CDR2 YYNGEE. CDR3 sequence: CASRRSSRNTIYF. The CDR3 DNA sequence: TGTGCCAGCAGGAGGAGCAGTCGTAACACCATATATTTT.

The V and J genes are TRBV7-8 and TRBJ2-1; TRBD2 aligns across 8 bases. After removal of 8 bases from V and 9 bases from J, the junction contained 9 bases not matched to a gene. The CDR3 is made up of 13 amino acids. Per the germline V gene, CDR1 is SGHVS and CDR2 is FQNEAQ. CDR3: CASGAGGLAEQFF. The CDR3 nucleotides are TGTGCCAGCGGGGCGGGGGGCTTGGCTGAGCAGTTCTTC.

The gene calls are TRBV5-6 and TRBJ2-6; D unclear. V was trimmed by 3 bases and J by 4 bases, leaving 5 bases between them. Looked up from germline, CDR1 is SGHDT and CDR2 is YYEEEE. There are 13 residues in the CDR3. The CDR3 region has the DNA TGTGCCAGCAGCTCCGTGGGGGCCAACGTCCTGACTTTC. Translated, it gives CASSSVGANVLTF.

The genes are TRBV5-1 and TRBJ2-2, with D maybe TRBD1 (5 bases). Germline V lookup: CDR1 SGHRS, CDR2 YFSETQ. V gave up 0 bases and J gave up 2 bases, with 20 bases separating them. The CDR3 is made up of 19 amino acids. This CDR3 reads CASSLALGAGSLNTGELFF. The CDR3 region has the DNA TGCGCCAGCAGCTTGGCTCTAGGGGCCGGATCCCTCAACACCGGGGAGCTGTTTTTT. The full variable domain, with the rest looked up from reference TRBV5-1 and TRBJ2-2, is KAGVTQTPRYLIKTRGQQVTLSCSPISGHRSVSWYQQTPGQGLQFLFEYFSETQRNKGNFPGRFSGRQFSNSRSEMNVSTLELGDSALYLCASSLALGAGSLNTGELFFGEGSRLTVL.

This clone appeared a single time. This sequence joins TRBV19 and TRBJ1-5, with D possibly being TRBD1 (5 bases). CDR3 length: 17 residues. Trimming left V 3 bases short and J 7 bases short, with 22 bases between. Germline assignment: CDR1 LNHDA and CDR2 SQIVND (reference sequence). The CDR3 DNA sequence: TGTGCCAGTAGTATCGGGGGTCCCGGCCACAACCTCCAGCCCCAGCATTTT. Translation: CASSIGGPGHNLQPQHF. The complete variable domain, with remaining parts taken from reference TRBV19 and TRBJ1-5, reads DGGITQSPKYLFRKEGQNVTLSCEQNLNHDAMYWYRQDPGQGLRLIYYSQIVNDFQKGDIAEGYSVSREKKESFPLTVTSAQKNPTAFYLCASSIGGPGHNLQPQHFGDGTRLSIL.

The rearrangement uses TRBV5-6 and TRBJ2-7; no definite D call. V lost 0 bases and J 1 base, leaving 8 bases between the germline ends. The CDR3 is made up of 14 amino acids. Germline lookup yields CDR1 SGHDT and CDR2 YYEEEE. In nucleotides, the CDR3 is TGTGCCAGCAGCTTGGTTCCAGGTTCCTACGAGCAGTACTTC. Encoded protein: CASSLVPGSYEQYF.

This chain links TRBV4-3 with TRBJ1-4, with a tentative D call TRBD1 (5 bases). Germline CDR1 LGHNA, CDR2 YSLEER. CDR3 length: 16 amino acids. The V gene lost 0 bases and the J gene lost 7 bases, with 15 bases spanning the gap. The CDR3 DNA reads as TGCGCCAGCAGCCAAGAGGGTGGCGGGAGGGGTGAAAAACTGTTTTTT. Translated, it gives CASSQEGGGRGEKLFF.

The chain is built from TRBV5-4 and TRBJ2-1; 8 nucleotides match TRBD2. V was clipped by 4 bases and J by 3 bases; unmatched bases: 21. This CDR3 is 20 amino acids long. In germline, CDR1 is SGHNT, CDR2 YYREEE (reference sequence). Here the CDR3 reads CASSTGGLLAGRRGYNEQFF. For the CDR3, the DNA is TGTGCCAGCAGCACTGGGGGGCTATTAGCGGGGCGGAGGGGCTACAATGAGCAGTTCTTC.

The chain has TRBV15 and TRBJ2-1; TRBD2 matches 7 bases. The CDR3 contains 15 residues. V lost 5 bases and J lost 8; bases outside the gene matches: 12. From germline, CDR1 is LNHNV and CDR2 YYDKDF (reference sequence). DNA of the CDR3: TGTGCCACCAGCTCTACTTTGGGGGGGACCGATGAGCAGTTCTTC. The encoded protein is CATSSTLGGTDEQFF.

CDR3 in amino acids: CASSQSGTSGAYEQYF. The DNA of the CDR3 is TGTGCCAGCAGTCAATCCGGGACTAGCGGGGCCTACGAGCAGTACTTC. The V gene is TRBV6-6, the J gene TRBJ2-7; 13 nucleotides line up with TRBD2. Germline CDR1 and CDR2: MNHNY and SVGAGI (reference sequence). J was trimmed by 2 bases and V by 5 bases; bases with no gene match: 6. The CDR3 loop spans 16 amino acids.

V usage is TRBV27 and J usage is TRBJ1-4; D gene uncertain. The V gene lost 5 bases and the J gene lost 8 bases, with 18 bases spanning the gap. This CDR3 is built from 15 residues. Germline V gives CDR1 MNHEY, CDR2 SMNVEV (reference sequence). In DNA form, the CDR3 reads TGTGCCAGCAGTCCCCTTGATCGCCTCGGGGAAAAACTGTTTTTT. It encodes CASSPLDRLGEKLFF.

V usage is TRBV28 and J usage is TRBJ1-4; 8 bases fit TRBD1. The CDR3 covers 14 residues. V gave up 9 bases and J gave up 3 bases; unmatched junction bases: 6. Germline-derived CDR1 and CDR2 are MDHEN and SYDVKM. The CDR3 is CASVTGASNEKLFF. In DNA, the CDR3 is TGTGCCAGTGTGACAGGGGCGTCTAATGAAAAACTGTTTTTT.